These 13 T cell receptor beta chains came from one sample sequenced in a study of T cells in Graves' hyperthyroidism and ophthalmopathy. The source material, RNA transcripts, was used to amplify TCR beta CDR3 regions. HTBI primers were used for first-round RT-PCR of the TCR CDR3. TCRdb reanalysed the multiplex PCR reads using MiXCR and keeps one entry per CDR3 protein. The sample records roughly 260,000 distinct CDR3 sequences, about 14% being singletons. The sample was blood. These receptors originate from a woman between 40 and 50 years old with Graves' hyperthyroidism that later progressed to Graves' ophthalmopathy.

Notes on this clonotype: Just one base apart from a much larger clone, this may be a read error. The CDR3 loop is CASSSAGGLSYEQYF. CDR3 DNA sequence: TGTGCCAGCAGTTCAGCGGGAGGACTCTCCTACGAGCAGTACTTC. The chain combines TRBV28 with TRBJ2-7; TRBD2 agrees at 9 bases. The CDR3 loop spans 15 amino acids. J lost 0 bases, V lost 4 bases, and 4 bases had no gene match. Germline V CDR1 and CDR2: MDHEN, SYDVKM.

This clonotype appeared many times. The CDR3 is CASSLFSVGNTGELFF. CDR3 DNA sequence: TGTGCCAGCAGCTTGTTTTCGGTCGGAAACACCGGGGAGCTGTTTTTT. This chain uses TRBV11-2 with TRBJ2-2; no reliable D call. The length of the CDR3 is 16 residues. V was clipped by 3 bases and J by 2 bases, with 13 bases between them. Germline V lookup: CDR1 SGHAT, CDR2 FQNNGV.

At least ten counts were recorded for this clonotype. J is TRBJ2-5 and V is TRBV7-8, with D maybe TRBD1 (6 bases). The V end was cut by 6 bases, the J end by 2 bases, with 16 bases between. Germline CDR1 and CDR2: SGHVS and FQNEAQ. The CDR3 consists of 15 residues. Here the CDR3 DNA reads TGTGCCAGCAGGAACCCGAAGGGGGATCAAGAGACCCAGTACTTC. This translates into CASRNPKGDQETQYF.

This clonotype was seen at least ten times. CDR3 in DNA: TGTGCCTGGAGTGCCACAGGGTGGGGGGAGCTGTTTTTT. Its translation is CAWSATGWGELFF. The V and J genes are TRBV30 and TRBJ2-2; a possible D gene is TRBD1 (6 bases). The germline gives CDR1 GTSNPN, CDR2 SVGIG (reference sequence). The CDR3 runs to 13 residues. V was cut by 1 base and J by 8 bases, with 11 bases left in between.

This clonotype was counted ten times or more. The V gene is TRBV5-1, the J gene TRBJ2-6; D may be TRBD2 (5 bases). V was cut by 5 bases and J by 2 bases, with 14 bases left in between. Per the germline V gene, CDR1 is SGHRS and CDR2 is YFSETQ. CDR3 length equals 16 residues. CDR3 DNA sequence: TGCGCCAGCAGTCCGTCGGGAAGTGCTGGGGCCAACGTCCTGACTTTC. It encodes CASSPSGSAGANVLTF. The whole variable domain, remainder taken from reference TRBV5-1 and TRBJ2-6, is KAGVTQTPRYLIKTRGQQVTLSCSPISGHRSVSWYQQTPGQGLQFLFEYFSETQRNKGNFPGRFSGRQFSNSRSEMNVSTLELGDSALYLCASSPSGSAGANVLTFGAGSRLTVL.

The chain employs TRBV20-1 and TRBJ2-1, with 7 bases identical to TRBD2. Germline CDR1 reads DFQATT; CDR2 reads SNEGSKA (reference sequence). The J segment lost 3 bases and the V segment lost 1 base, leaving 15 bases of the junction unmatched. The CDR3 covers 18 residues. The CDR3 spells CSARVRDYSLTDYNEQFF. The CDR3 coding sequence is TGCAGTGCTAGAGTCCGGGACTACAGTCTCACCGACTACAATGAGCAGTTCTTC.

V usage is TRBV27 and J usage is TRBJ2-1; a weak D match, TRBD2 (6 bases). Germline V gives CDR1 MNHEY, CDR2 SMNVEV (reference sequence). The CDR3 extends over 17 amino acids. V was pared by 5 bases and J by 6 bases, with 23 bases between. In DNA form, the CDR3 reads TGTGCCAGCAGTCCTCCGGTGTGGGAGGTTGGTTCCAATGAGCAGTTCTTC. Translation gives CASSPPVWEVGSNEQFF.

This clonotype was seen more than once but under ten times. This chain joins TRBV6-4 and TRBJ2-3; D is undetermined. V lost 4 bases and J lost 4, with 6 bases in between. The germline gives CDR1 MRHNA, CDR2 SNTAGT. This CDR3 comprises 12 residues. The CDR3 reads CASSGGSDTQYF. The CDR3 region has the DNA TGTGCCAGCAGTGGTGGGTCAGATACGCAGTATTTT.

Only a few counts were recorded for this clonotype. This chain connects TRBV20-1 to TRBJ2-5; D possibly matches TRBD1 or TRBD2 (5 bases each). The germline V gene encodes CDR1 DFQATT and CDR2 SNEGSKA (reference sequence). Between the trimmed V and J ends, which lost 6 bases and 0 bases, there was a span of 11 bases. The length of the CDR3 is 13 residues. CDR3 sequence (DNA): TGCAGTGCCCCCGGGACGGACCAAGAGACCCAGTACTTC. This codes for CSAPGTDQETQYF.

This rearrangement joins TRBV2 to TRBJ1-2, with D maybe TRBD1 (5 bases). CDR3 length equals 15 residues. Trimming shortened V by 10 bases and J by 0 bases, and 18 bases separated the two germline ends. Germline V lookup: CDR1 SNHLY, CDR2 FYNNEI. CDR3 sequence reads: CATCCVGQANYGYTF. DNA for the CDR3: TGTGCCACCTGCTGTGTGGGGCAAGCTAACTATGGCTACACCTTC.

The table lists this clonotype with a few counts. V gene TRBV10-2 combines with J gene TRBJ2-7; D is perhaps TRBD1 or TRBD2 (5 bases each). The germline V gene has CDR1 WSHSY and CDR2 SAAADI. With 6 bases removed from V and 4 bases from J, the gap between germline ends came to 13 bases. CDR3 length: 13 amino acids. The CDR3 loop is CASRPGPLYEQYF. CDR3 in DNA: TGCGCCAGCAGACCGGGACCTCTATACGAGCAGTACTTC.

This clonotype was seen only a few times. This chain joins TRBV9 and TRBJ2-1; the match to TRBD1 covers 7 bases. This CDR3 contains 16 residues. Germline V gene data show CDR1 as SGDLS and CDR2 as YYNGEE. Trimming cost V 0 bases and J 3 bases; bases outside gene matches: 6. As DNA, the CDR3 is TGTGCCAGCAGCGTAGCTAGGGACAGCCTCTACAATGAGCAGTTCTTC. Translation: CASSVARDSLYNEQFF.

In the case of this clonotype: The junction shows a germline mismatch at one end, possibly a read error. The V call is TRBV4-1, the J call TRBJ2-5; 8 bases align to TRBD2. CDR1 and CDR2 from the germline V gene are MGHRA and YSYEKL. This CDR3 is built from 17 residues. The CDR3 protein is CASSQAGGPGRVEAQYF. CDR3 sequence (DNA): TGCGCCAGCAGCCAAGCGGGAGGGCCAGGCCGAGTAGAGGCCCAGTACTTC.